This record concerns one T cell receptor (beta chain) sequence. The V end lost 0 bases, the J end lost 0 bases, and 5 bases lay between the germline ends. Germline V gene data show CDR1 as SGHNT and CDR2 as YENEEA. The CDR3 sequence is 14 residues long. Only in-frame clones appear in the TCRdb table, and some are missing; sequencing was by immunoSEQ multiplex PCR. The sample yields more than 80,000 clones, around 96% seen once. This sample is drawn from a study of technical replicates of blood from a handful of donors. Sequencing input: T cells isolated from PBMCs. The sequence came from a human donor in good health. The chain uses TRBV11-3 and TRBJ1-1; D is unclear. This chain's CDR3 is CASSLERVNTEAFF. In DNA form, the CDR3 reads TGTGCCAGCAGCTTAGAACGGGTGAACACTGAAGCTTTCTTT.